These T cell receptor beta chains were read from a single sample in a study of T cell repertoires in cytomegalovirus infection. The antigens of these receptors remain unknown. TCRdb reanalysed the reads using MiXCR and keeps one entry per CDR3 protein. The table includes some 560,000 distinct CDR3 sequences, around 40% detected once. This specimen was cultured PBMCs, taken from culture after CMV antigen stimulation. These receptors were obtained from a human donor in good health (CMV status not recorded). Some clones in this sample may be carry-over from other donors' samples. Each CDR3 is given with its conserved first and last residue.

v_call	j_call	cdr3_aa
TRBV19	TRBJ1-2	CASGEVLYGYTF
TRBV2	TRBJ2-6	CAVSGTGGAGANVLTF
TRBV6-1	TRBJ2-5	CASEVNPQNGETQYF
TRBV11-1	TRBJ2-1	CASSLAPGGRYNEQFF
TRBV6-8	TRBJ2-5	CVTSEVGETQYF
TRBV7-2	TRBJ1-6	CASSLDGANSPLHF
TRBV5-1	TRBJ2-3	CASSLIFGRLTDTQYF
TRBV7-4	TRBJ2-5	CASSLALSGTETQYF
TRBV7-8	TRBJ2-7	CASSPNEDRGGIYEQYF
TRBV11-2	TRBJ2-3	CASSVTGTSDGGWTDTQYF
TRBV7-4	TRBJ1-6	CASSRTGRSYNSPLHF
TRBV5-5	TRBJ2-3	CASSLWVTDKQYF
TRBV6-2/TRBV6-3	TRBJ2-1	CASDGTTDNEQFF
TRBV6-1	TRBJ2-3	CASSEVLFTDTQYF
TRBV12-3/TRBV12-4	TRBJ2-2	CASSPSTPNTGELFF
TRBV4-3	TRBJ2-1	CASSQASAGGGNEQFF
TRBV7-6	TRBJ2-1	CASSLRGITGYNEQFF
TRBV6-1	TRBJ2-2	CASSEGPALGPGELFF
TRBV20-1	TRBJ1-3	CSASRASHSGNTIYF
TRBV7-4	TRBJ2-7	CASSYPGGAGSGYEQYF
TRBV7-4	TRBJ1-4	CASSPRSDRGAKLFF
TRBV7-2	TRBJ2-7	CASSGLGRERSYEQYF
TRBV5-4	TRBJ2-1	CASSRTSGRGSAEQFF
TRBV6-1	TRBJ2-3	CASRNRGGSWDTQYF
TRBV11-2	TRBJ2-7	CASSRRGTGGAYEQYF
TRBV7-2	TRBJ2-3	CASTWGVDTQYF
TRBV28	TRBJ2-7	CASSTPRRVTYEQYF
TRBV7-8	TRBJ1-4	CASSLGRVGEKLFF
TRBV20-1	TRBJ2-5	CSASPDPSGGTQYF
TRBV5-4	TRBJ2-1	CASSLEGRGALWGQFF
TRBV6-5	TRBJ2-7	CASSEPYAGVNLYEQYF
TRBV18	TRBJ1-1	CASLGTVNTEAFF
TRBV6-1	TRBJ1-5	CANGALGDQPQHF
TRBV4-3	TRBJ2-1	CASSGELAEGGNEQFF
TRBV5-1	TRBJ2-5	CASSSLTSGAQETQYF
TRBV7-8	TRBJ2-1	CASSFSSGVYNEQFF
TRBV18	TRBJ2-3	CASSPTPQAGDTQYF
TRBV5-4	TRBJ1-2	CASSLVNRGDYGYTF
TRBV12-3/TRBV12-4	TRBJ2-3	CASALGAGPTDTQYF
TRBV28	TRBJ1-2	CASRQGGNYGYTF
TRBV18	TRBJ2-7	CASSPGERYEQYF
TRBV7-4	TRBJ2-5	CASSSPKIWPETQYF
TRBV7-2	TRBJ2-3	CASTSRGGGAGDTQYF
TRBV7-4	TRBJ2-1	CASSVGFWGDVTSGSIFDEQFF
TRBV7-2	TRBJ2-1	CASRRGGLSLNEQFF
TRBV7-2	TRBJ2-7	CASSLTSGPNYEQYF
TRBV28	TRBJ1-5	CASSAPGRWDQPQHF
TRBV7-9	TRBJ2-1	CASSPTFPSTNEQFF
TRBV7-2	TRBJ1-1	CASSSRGKAFF
TRBV7-8	TRBJ1-4	CASSSRRQILMGEKLFF
TRBV20-1	TRBJ2-1	CSALPRAGYGEQFF
TRBV18	TRBJ1-6	CASSPSEGNSPLHF
TRBV5-6	TRBJ1-6	CASSPSGTANSPLHF
TRBV7-2	TRBJ1-5	CASSLTGVNQPQHF
TRBV19	TRBJ1-2	CASSKVETGGGYTF
TRBV6-2/TRBV6-3	TRBJ2-3	CASSPRGQTDTQYF
TRBV11-2	TRBJ2-2	CASSWTTSPYPTGELFF